Shown below are 3 T cell receptor beta chains from a single sample sequenced in a study of neoadjuvant nivolumab and ipilimumab in lung cancer (TCRdb year 2020). Interpreted using the paper, the time point label stands for: at surgical resection after neoadjuvant nivolumab +/- ipilimumab. Library prep was done by the immunoSEQ multiplex PCR assay. Held by TCRdb, this immuneACCESS table contains in-frame sequences only and omits some clones. Under half of the omission traces to an unresolved V gene where checked; the cause of the rest is unknown. The sample profile shows about 4,300 clones; roughly 79% of them were found once. The ten largest account for roughly 5.6% of the sample. The sequencing used normal lung tissue adjacent to the tumor, collected after neoadjuvant nivolumab, alone or with ipilimumab, at or shortly before surgery. The receptor source for this set is an adult with non-small cell lung cancer. Some clones in this sample may be carry-over from other donors' samples.

The J gene is TRBJ2-7, the V gene TRBV29-1; 11 bases are a match to TRBD2. This CDR3 is 15 amino acids long. In germline, CDR1 is SQVTM, CDR2 ANQGSEA. The junction had 6 bases not matched to a gene; V was cut back by 1 base and J by 4 bases. The CDR3 region is CSVEGLAGGLYEQYF. Here the CDR3 DNA reads TGCAGCGTTGAAGGGCTAGCGGGAGGACTATACGAGCAGTACTTC.

The J gene is TRBJ2-7, the V gene TRBV11-3; D might be TRBD2 (7 bases). The CDR3 contains 20 residues. Germline CDR1 reads SGHNT; CDR2 reads YENEEA. V dropped 0 bases and J dropped 0 bases, with 24 bases sitting between them. CDR3 in amino acids: CASSLDIFVRGAHLSYEQYF. DNA of the CDR3: TGTGCCAGCAGCTTAGATATTTTCGTTCGGGGGGCCCATCTCTCCTACGAGCAGTACTTC.

V and J are TRBV5-6 and TRBJ1-2; tentative D call: TRBD1 (6 bases). The length of the CDR3 is 14 residues. From germline, CDR1 is SGHDT and CDR2 YYEEEE. Trimming shortened V by 4 bases and J by 0 bases, and 10 bases separated the two germline ends. Written as DNA, the CDR3 is TGTGCCAGCAGCACAGGGAGTCCTAACTATGGCTACACCTTC. This sequence encodes CASSTGSPNYGYTF.